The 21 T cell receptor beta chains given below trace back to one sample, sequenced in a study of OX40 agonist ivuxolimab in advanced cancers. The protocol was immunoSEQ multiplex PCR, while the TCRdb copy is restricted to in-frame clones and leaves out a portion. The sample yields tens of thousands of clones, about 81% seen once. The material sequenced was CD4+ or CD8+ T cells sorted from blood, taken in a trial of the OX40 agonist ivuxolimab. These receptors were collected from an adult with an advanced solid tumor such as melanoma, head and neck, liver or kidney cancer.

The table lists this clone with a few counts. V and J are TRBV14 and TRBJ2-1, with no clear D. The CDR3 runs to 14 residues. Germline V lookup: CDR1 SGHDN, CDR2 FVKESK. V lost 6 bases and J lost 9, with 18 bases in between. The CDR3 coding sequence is TGTGCCAGCAGGGACGGACGTTGGTGGGGTGAGCAGTTCTTC. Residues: CASRDGRWWGEQFF.

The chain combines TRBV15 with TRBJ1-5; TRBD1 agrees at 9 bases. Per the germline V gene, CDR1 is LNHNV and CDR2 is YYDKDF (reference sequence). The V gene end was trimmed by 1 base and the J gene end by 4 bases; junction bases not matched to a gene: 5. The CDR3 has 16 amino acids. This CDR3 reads CATSRVEGTGNQPQHF. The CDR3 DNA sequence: TGTGCCACCAGCAGAGTAGAGGGGACAGGGAATCAGCCCCAGCATTTT.

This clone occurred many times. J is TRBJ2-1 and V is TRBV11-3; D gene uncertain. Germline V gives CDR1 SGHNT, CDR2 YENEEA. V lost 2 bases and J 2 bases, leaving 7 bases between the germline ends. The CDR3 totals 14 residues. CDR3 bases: TGTGCCAGCAGCTTAAAGCACCCCTACAATGAGCAGTTCTTC. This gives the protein CASSLKHPYNEQFF.

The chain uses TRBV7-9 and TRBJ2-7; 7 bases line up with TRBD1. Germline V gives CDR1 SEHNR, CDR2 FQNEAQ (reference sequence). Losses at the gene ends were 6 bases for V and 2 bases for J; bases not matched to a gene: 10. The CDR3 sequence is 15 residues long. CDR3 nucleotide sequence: TGTGCCAGCAGTTCCGCACCCGGGACAGCCTACGAGCAGTACTTC. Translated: CASSSAPGTAYEQYF.

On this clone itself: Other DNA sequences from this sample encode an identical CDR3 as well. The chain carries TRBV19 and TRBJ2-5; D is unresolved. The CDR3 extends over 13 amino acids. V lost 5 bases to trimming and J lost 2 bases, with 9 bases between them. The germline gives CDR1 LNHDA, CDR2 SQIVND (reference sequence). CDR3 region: CASSPEWQETQYF. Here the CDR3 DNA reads TGTGCCAGTAGTCCGGAGTGGCAAGAGACCCAGTACTTC.

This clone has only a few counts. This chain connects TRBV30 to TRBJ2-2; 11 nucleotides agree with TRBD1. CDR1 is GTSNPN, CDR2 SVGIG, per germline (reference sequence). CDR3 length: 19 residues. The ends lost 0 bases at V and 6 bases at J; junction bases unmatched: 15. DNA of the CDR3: TGTGCCTGGAGTGTACTAGTAGGACAGGGGGCGAGATTAGCCGGGGAGCTGTTTTTT. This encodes CAWSVLVGQGARLAGELFF. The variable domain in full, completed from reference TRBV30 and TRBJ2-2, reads SQTIHQWPATLVQPVGSPLSLECTVEGTSNPNLYWYRQAAGRGLQLLFYSVGIGQISSEVPQNLSASRPQDRQFILSSKKLLLSDSGFYLCAWSVLVGQGARLAGELFFGEGSRLTVL.

The CDR3 DNA reads TGTGCCAGTAGTATGGGACGGAGCTCCTACGAGCAGTACTTC. Its protein product is CASSMGRSSYEQYF. The gene calls are TRBV19 and TRBJ2-5; D might be TRBD1 or TRBD2, each matching 5 bases. TRBJ2-7 explains the end of the DNA better; the J call may be wrong. Looked up from germline, CDR1 is LNHDA and CDR2 is SQIVND (reference sequence). CDR3 size: 14 residues.

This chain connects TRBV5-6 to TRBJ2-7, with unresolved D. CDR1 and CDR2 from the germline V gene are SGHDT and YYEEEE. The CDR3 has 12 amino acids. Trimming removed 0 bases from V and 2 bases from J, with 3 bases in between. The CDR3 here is CASSLVTYEQYF. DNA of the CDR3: TGTGCCAGCAGCTTGGTAACCTACGAGCAGTACTTC.

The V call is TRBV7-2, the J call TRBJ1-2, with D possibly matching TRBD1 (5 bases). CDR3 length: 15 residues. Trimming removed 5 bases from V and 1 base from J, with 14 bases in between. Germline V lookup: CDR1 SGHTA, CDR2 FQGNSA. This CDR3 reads CASSRSAGGNYGYTF. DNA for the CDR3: TGTGCCAGCAGCCGATCGGCCGGGGGTAACTATGGCTACACCTTC.

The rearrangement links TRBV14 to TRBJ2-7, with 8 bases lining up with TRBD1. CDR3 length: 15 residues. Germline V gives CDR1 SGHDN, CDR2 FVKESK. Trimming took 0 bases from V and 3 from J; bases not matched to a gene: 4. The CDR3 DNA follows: TGTGCCAGCAGCCAAGATACAACAGGGGGCTACGAGCAGTACTTC. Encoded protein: CASSQDTTGGYEQYF.

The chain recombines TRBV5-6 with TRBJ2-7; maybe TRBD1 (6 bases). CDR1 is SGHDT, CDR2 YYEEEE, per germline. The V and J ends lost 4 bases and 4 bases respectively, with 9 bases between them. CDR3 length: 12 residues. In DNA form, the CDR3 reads TGTGCCAGCAGCCACAGGGATTACGAGCAGTACTTC. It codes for CASSHRDYEQYF. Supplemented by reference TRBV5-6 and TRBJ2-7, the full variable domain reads DAGVTQSPTHLIKTRGQQVTLRCSPKSGHDTVSWYQQALGQGPQFIFQYYEEEERQRGNFPDRFSGHQFPNYSSELNVNALLLGDSALYLCASSHRDYEQYFGPGTRLTVT.

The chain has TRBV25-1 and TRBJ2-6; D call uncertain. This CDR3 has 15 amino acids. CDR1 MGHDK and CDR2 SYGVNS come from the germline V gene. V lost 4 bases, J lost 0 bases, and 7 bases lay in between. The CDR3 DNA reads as TGTGCCAGCAGTGTTAGGTCCTCTGGGGCCAACGTCCTGACTTTC. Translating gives CASSVRSSGANVLTF.

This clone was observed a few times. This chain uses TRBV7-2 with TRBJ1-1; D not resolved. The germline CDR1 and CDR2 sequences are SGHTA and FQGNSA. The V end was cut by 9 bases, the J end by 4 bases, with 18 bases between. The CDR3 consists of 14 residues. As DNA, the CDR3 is TGTGCCAGTGTCGTTGGCAGGTCGGCCACTGAAGCTTTCTTT. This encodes CASVVGRSATEAFF.

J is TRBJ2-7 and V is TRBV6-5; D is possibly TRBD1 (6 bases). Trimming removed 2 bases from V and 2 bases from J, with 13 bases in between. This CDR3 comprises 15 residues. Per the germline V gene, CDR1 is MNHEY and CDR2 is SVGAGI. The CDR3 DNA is TGTGCCAGCAGTTACGCACCGGGACACACCTACGAGCAGTACTTC. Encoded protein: CASSYAPGHTYEQYF.

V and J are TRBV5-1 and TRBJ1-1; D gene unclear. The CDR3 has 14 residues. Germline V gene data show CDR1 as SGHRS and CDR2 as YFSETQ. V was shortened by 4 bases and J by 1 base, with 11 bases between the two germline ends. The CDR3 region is CASSRSRQNTEAFF. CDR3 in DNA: TGCGCCAGCAGCCGAAGCCGACAGAACACTGAAGCTTTCTTT.

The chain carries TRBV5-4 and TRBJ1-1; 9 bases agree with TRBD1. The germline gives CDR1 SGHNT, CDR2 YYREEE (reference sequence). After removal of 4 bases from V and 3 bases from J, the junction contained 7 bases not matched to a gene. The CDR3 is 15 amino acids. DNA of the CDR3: TGTGCCAGCAGCCGACAACAGGGGGCGGACACTGAAGCTTTCTTT. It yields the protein CASSRQQGADTEAFF. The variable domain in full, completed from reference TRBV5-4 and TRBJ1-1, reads ETGVTQSPTHLIKTRGQQVTLRCSSQSGHNTVSWYQQALGQGPQFIFQYYREEENGRGNFPPRFSGLQFPNYSSELNVNALELDDSALYLCASSRQQGADTEAFFGQGTRLTVV.

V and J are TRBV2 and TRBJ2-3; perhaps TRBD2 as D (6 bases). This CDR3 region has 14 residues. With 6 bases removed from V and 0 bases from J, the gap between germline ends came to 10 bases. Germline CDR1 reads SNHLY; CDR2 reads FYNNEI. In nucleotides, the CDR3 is TGTGCCAGCAGGCGGGACTCTAGCACAGATACGCAGTATTTT. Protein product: CASRRDSSTDTQYF.

The CDR3 spells CASSYLSGTGGERWDYEQYF. In nucleotides, the CDR3 is TGTGCCAGCAGCTACTTATCCGGGACAGGGGGTGAACGATGGGACTACGAGCAGTACTTC. The chain carries TRBV14 and TRBJ2-5; TRBD1 matches 11 bases. The assigned J gene may be wrong: the sequence end matches TRBJ2-7 better. In germline, CDR1 is SGHDN, CDR2 FVKESK. The CDR3 covers 20 residues.

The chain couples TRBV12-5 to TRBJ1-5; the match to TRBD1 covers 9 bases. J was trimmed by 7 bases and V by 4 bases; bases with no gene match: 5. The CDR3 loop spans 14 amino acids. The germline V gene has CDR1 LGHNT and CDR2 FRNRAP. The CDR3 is CASGSGQGNQPQHF. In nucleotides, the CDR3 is TGTGCTAGTGGTTCTGGACAGGGGAACCAGCCCCAGCATTTT. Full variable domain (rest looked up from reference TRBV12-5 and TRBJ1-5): DARVTQTPRHKVTEMGQEVTMRCQPILGHNTVFWYRQTMMQGLELLAYFRNRAPLDDSGMPKDRFSAEMPDATLATLKIQPSEPRDSAVYFCASGSGQGNQPQHFGDGTRLSIL.

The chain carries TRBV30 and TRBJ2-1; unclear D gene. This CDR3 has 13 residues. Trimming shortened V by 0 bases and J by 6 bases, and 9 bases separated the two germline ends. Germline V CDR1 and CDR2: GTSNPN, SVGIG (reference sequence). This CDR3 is CAWSVKVTNEQFF. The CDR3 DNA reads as TGTGCCTGGAGTGTAAAGGTTACCAATGAGCAGTTCTTC.

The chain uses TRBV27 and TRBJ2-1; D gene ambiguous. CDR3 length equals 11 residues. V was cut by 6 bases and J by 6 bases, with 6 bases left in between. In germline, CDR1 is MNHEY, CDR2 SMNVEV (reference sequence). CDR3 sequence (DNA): TGTGCCAGCAGGTGGGCCAATGAGCAGTTCTTC. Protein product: CASRWANEQFF.